This TCR beta chain originates from a study of cytomegalovirus exposure and HLA in healthy donors. The study's findings and limits: Common viral pathogens (according to a later analysis) appeared linked to several of the most significant clusters.

Germline CDR1 is MGHDK and CDR2 is SYGVNS. The CDR3 length is 15 residues. The V gene end was trimmed by 4 bases and the J gene end by 2 bases; junction bases not matched to a gene: 2. Notes on this clone: Its antigen is still unknown.

The PCR had 60 Vbeta and 13 Jbeta primers. Clones were read by immunoSEQ multiplex PCR, and TCRdb kept only the in-frame ones, dropping some. The sample contains under 110,000 clones, 70% to 80% of which appear only once. This sequence originates from a boy between 5 and 17 years old in good health and CMV-seronegative. The rearrangement joins TRBV25-1 to TRBJ2-3; 11 positions agree with TRBD2. The specimen was PBMCs. The CDR3 DNA reads as TGTGCCAGCAGTGGACTAGCGGGAATCACAGATACGCAGTATTTT. It yields the protein CASSGLAGITDTQYF. The complete variable domain, with remaining parts taken from reference TRBV25-1 and TRBJ2-3, reads EADIYQTPRYLVIGTGKKITLECSQTMGHDKMYWYQQDPGMELHLIHYSYGVNSTEKGDLSSESTVSRIRTEHFPLTLESARPSHTSQYLCASSGLAGITDTQYFGPGTRLTVL.